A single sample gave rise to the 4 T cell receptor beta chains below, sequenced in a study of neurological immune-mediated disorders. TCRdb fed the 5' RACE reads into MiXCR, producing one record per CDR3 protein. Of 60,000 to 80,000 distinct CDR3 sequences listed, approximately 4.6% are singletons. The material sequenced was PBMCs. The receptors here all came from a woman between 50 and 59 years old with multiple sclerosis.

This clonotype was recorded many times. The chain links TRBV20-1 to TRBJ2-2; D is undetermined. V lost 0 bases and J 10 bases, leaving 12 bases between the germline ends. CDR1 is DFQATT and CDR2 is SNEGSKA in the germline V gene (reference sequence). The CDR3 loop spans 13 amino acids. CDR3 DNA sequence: TGCAGTGCTAGAGAACTAATTGGGAAGGAGCTGTTTTTT. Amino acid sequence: CSARELIGKELFF.

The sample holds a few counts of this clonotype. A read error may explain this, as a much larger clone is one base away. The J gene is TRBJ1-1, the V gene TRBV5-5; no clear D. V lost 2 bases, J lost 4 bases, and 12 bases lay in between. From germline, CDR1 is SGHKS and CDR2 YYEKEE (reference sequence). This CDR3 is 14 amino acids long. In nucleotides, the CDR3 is TGTGCCAGCAGCTTCGCGTTAATCGGCACTGAAGCTTTCTTT. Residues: CASSFALIGTEAFF.

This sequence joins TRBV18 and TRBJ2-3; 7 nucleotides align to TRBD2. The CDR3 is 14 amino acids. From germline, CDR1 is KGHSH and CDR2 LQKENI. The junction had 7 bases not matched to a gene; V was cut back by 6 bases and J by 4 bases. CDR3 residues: CASSHGGSADTQYF. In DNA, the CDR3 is TGTGCCAGCTCCCACGGGGGGTCGGCAGATACGCAGTATTTT.

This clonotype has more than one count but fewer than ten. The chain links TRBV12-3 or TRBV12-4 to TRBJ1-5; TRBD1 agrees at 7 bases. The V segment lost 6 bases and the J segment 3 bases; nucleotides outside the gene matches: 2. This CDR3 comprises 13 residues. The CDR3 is CASRTGTNQPQHF. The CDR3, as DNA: TGTGCCAGCAGGACAGGGACCAATCAGCCCCAGCATTTT.